This T cell receptor beta chain is drawn from a study of response to subunit inactivated influenza vaccine. Study-level points and caveats: The authors put forward the suggestion that each seasonal influenza vaccination may bring in only a limited number of new T cells.

MiXCR, applied by TCRdb to the RT-PCR reads, yields one record per CDR3 protein. The sample lists over 800,000 distinct CDR3 sequences, 21% occurring once. Notes on this clonotype: What it binds is unknown.

This sequence originates from a middle-aged man who received an inactivated influenza vaccine. Sequencing used PBMCs from blood, obtained around 5 days after vaccination.

Written as DNA, the CDR3 is TGTGCCAGCTCACCACGTACCTCAAACAATGAGCAGTTCTTC. Its protein product is CASSPRTSNNEQFF. The J gene is TRBJ2-1, the V gene TRBV18; D is unclear. The length of the CDR3 is 14 residues. Germline values: CDR1 KGHSH, CDR2 LQKENI. Trimming left V 1 base short and J 5 bases short, with 9 bases between.